These 14 T cell receptor beta chains were all obtained from the same sample, sequenced in a study of T cell repertoires in cytomegalovirus infection. No cognate antigen is known for these TCRs. MiXCR was run by TCRdb on the reads, yielding one entry per CDR3 protein. The sample includes fewer than 650,000 distinct CDR3 sequences, 35% to 50% seen only once; the top ten take over 45%. The sample here was cultured PBMCs, taken from culture after CMV antigen stimulation. The source of these receptors is a human donor in good health (CMV status not recorded). Some clones in this sample may be carry-over from other donors' samples.

The chain joins TRBV7-2 to TRBJ1-5; D remains unclear. Germline-derived CDR1 and CDR2 are SGHTA and FQGNSA. This CDR3 has 12 residues. V lost 8 bases and J lost 6, with 11 bases in between. The CDR3 DNA sequence: TGTGCCAGCGGTAAGGGAATTCAGCCCCAGCATTTT. Protein sequence: CASGKGIQPQHF.

This clonotype showed up many times. In nucleotides, the CDR3 is TGTGCCAGCATTCGCGGGAGGGCCTACAATGAGCAGTTCTTC. Its translation: CASIRGRAYNEQFF. J is TRBJ2-1 and V is TRBV7-2; 9 nucleotides match TRBD2. Losses at the gene ends were 7 bases for V and 2 bases for J; bases not matched to a gene: 3. Germline values: CDR1 SGHTA, CDR2 FQGNSA. The CDR3 loop spans 14 amino acids.

The rearrangement joins TRBV5-4 to TRBJ2-3; TRBD2 matches 8 bases. After removal of 4 bases from V and 1 base from J, the junction contained 11 bases not matched to a gene. In germline, CDR1 is SGHNT, CDR2 YYREEE (reference sequence). The CDR3 has 17 amino acids. CDR3 nucleotide sequence: TGTGCCAGCAGCACACTAAGGGCGGGAGGAGGCACAGATACGCAGTATTTT. Translation gives CASSTLRAGGGTDTQYF.

The V and J genes are TRBV7-2 and TRBJ1-2, with 9 nucleotides matching TRBD1. CDR3 length equals 13 residues. Germline V gene lookup returns CDR1 SGHTA and CDR2 FQGNSA. The V segment lost 5 bases and the J segment 8 bases; nucleotides outside the gene matches: 6. The CDR3 DNA reads TGTGCCAGCAGCATCGGGACAGGGTCGGGCTACACCTTC. It yields the protein CASSIGTGSGYTF. The full variable domain, with the rest looked up from reference TRBV7-2 and TRBJ1-2, is GAGVSQSPSNKVTEKGKDVELRCDPISGHTALYWYRQSLGQGLEFLIYFQGNSAPDKSGLPSDRFSAERTGGSVSTLTIQRTQQEDSAVYLCASSIGTGSGYTFGSGTRLTVV.

The CDR3 nucleotides are TGTACCAGCAGCTTAACTACTTCCGGGAGATGGGGTGAGCAGTTCTTC. Translation: CTSSLTTSGRWGEQFF. The chain recombines TRBV7-2 with TRBJ2-1; D is perhaps TRBD2 (6 bases). Germline V gene sequence: CDR1 SGHTA, CDR2 FQGNSA. The CDR3 runs to 16 residues. Trimming left V 2 bases short and J 9 bases short, with 20 bases between. The full variable domain, rest sourced from reference TRBV7-2 and TRBJ2-1, is GAGVSQSPSNKVTEKGKDVELRCDPISGHTALYWYRQSLGQGLEFLIYFQGNSAPDKSGLPSDRFSAERTGGSVSTLTIQRTQQEDSAVYLCTSSLTTSGRWGEQFFGPGTRLTVL.

V and J are TRBV6-6 and TRBJ2-1, with D maybe TRBD2 (6 bases). V was clipped by 2 bases and J by 0 bases, with 23 bases between them. The CDR3 runs to 20 residues. Germline CDR1 reads MNHNY; CDR2 reads SVGAGI (reference sequence). CDR3 protein: CASSYTGDPTISSSYNEQFF. For the CDR3, the DNA is TGTGCCAGCAGTTACACGGGGGACCCTACCATCTCGAGCTCCTACAATGAGCAGTTCTTC.

For the CDR3, the DNA is TGTGCTAGTGGTTTGCGAGATAATGAAAAACTGTTTTTT. The encoded protein is CASGLRDNEKLFF. V usage is TRBV12-5 and J usage is TRBJ1-4; D not resolved. This CDR3 has 13 residues. The germline V and J ends were trimmed by 2 bases and 4 bases, with 5 bases remaining between them. Germline CDR1 LGHNT, CDR2 FRNRAP.

This clonotype has a handful of counts. The chain recombines TRBV6-1 with TRBJ2-5; 12 bases agree with TRBD2. V lost 5 bases, J lost 6 bases, and 7 bases stayed unmatched. This CDR3 comprises 15 residues. Germline V gene sequence: CDR1 MNHNS, CDR2 SASEGT. The CDR3 region has the DNA TGTGCCAGCAGTCAGCAGACTAGCGGGAGTAAGACCCAGTACTTC. Amino acid sequence: CASSQQTSGSKTQYF.

The chain is built from TRBV20-1 and TRBJ2-5, with TRBD2 identical over 7 bases. CDR3 size: 13 residues. V lost 6 bases, J lost 0 bases, and 4 bases stayed unmatched. Germline V gene sequence: CDR1 DFQATT, CDR2 SNEGSKA (reference sequence). As DNA, the CDR3 is TGCAGTGCCTTTGGGACTAACCAAGAGACCCAGTACTTC. Translated, it gives CSAFGTNQETQYF.

The chain joins TRBV12-3 or TRBV12-4 to TRBJ2-1; perhaps TRBD2 as D (6 bases). Trimming stripped 9 bases from V and 6 bases from J, with 21 bases between. This CDR3 is built from 15 residues. CDR3 region: CASNLGGFGGNEQFF. CDR3 in DNA: TGTGCCAGTAACCTCGGGGGATTCGGGGGCAATGAGCAGTTCTTC.

V and J are TRBV7-6 and TRBJ1-4; 9 bases are shared with TRBD1. This CDR3 has 16 residues. From germline, CDR1 is SGHVS and CDR2 FNYEAQ. With 2 bases clipped from V and 6 bases from J, the junction kept 7 bases outside the gene matches. CDR3 bases: TGTGCCAGCAGCTTACGGACAGGGGTTTCTGATGAAAAACTGTTTTTT. It translates to CASSLRTGVSDEKLFF.

The chain recombines TRBV2 with TRBJ1-6; D call uncertain. The V gene lost 2 bases and the J gene lost 7 bases, with 12 bases spanning the gap. Germline V gives CDR1 SNHLY, CDR2 FYNNEI. The CDR3 is 15 amino acids. The CDR3 sequence: CASSEIRLLNSPLHF. The CDR3 region has the DNA TGTGCCAGCAGTGAAATCAGGCTCCTGAATTCACCCCTCCACTTT.

The rearrangement joins TRBV7-2 to TRBJ2-3, with D maybe TRBD2 (5 bases). V shed 5 bases and J shed 8 bases, with 23 bases lying between them. CDR1 and CDR2 (germline): SGHTA, FQGNSA. This CDR3 is built from 16 residues. Here the CDR3 reads CASSKTVDSWGGTQYF. The CDR3 nucleotides read TGTGCCAGCAGCAAAACAGTGGACTCATGGGGTGGTACGCAGTATTTT.

The chain joins TRBV7-2 to TRBJ2-7; 9 bases match TRBD2. This CDR3 spans 14 amino acids. Per the germline V gene, CDR1 is SGHTA and CDR2 is FQGNSA. Trimming at V came to 5 bases and at J to 2 bases, leaving 4 bases not matched to a gene. This CDR3 reads CASSPREGTYEQYF. In DNA form, the CDR3 reads TGTGCCAGCAGCCCGCGGGAGGGAACCTACGAGCAGTACTTC.